This entry lists 11 T cell receptor beta chains sequenced from one sample in a study of post-analysis software for immune sequencing data. Study results and limitations: Roughly five TRBV segments were more frequent in patients than controls; TRBV5-6, TRBV5-1 and TRBV20-1 belonged to this group.

Unique molecular identifiers featured in each of the TCR beta cDNA libraries. TCRdb independently ran MiXCR on the PCR reads; one entry per CDR3 protein. The sample consists of fewer than 900,000 distinct CDR3 sequences, around 42% of them appearing once. What these receptors recognize is not known. The sequenced material came from blood. These receptors originate from a girl aged 5-17 years with multiple sclerosis.

The chain is built from TRBV20-1 and TRBJ2-1, with D perhaps matching TRBD2 (6 bases). CDR3 size: 14 residues. V dropped 0 bases and J dropped 8 bases, with 14 bases sitting between them. Germline CDR1 reads DFQATT; CDR2 reads SNEGSKA (reference sequence). The CDR3 reads CSARDTPWRDEQFF. The CDR3 DNA reads TGCAGTGCTAGAGATACTCCCTGGAGGGATGAGCAGTTCTTC.

This clonotype was recorded a few times. The CDR3 DNA sequence: TGCAGTGCTAGAAAGGCAGGGACAGGGAATAACTATGGCTACACCTTC. Protein product: CSARKAGTGNNYGYTF. The rearrangement links TRBV20-1 to TRBJ1-2; 9 nucleotides match TRBD1. Germline V lookup: CDR1 DFQATT, CDR2 SNEGSKA (reference sequence). This CDR3 has 16 amino acids. The V segment lost 2 bases and the J segment 1 base; nucleotides outside the gene matches: 8.

J is TRBJ1-1 and V is TRBV28, with 7 positions matching TRBD1. With V trimmed by 5 bases and J by 3 bases, 18 bases remained unmatched. The CDR3 totals 18 residues. Germline V CDR1 and CDR2: MDHEN, SYDVKM. The CDR3 protein is CASSPRGYRGERDTEAFF. The CDR3 nucleotides are TGTGCCAGCAGTCCCCGGGGGTACAGGGGTGAGAGAGACACTGAAGCTTTCTTT.

The V and J genes are TRBV27 and TRBJ2-5; 9 bases are a match to TRBD1. From germline, CDR1 is MNHEY and CDR2 SMNVEV (reference sequence). The CDR3 is made up of 15 amino acids. V was pared by 0 bases and J by 4 bases, with 3 bases of the junction left unmatched. CDR3: CASSLSDRGRETQYF. The CDR3 DNA reads TGTGCCAGCAGTTTATCGGACAGGGGTCGAGAGACCCAGTACTTC.

This clonotype has at least ten counts. The chain employs TRBV7-3 and TRBJ2-3; the D gene is possibly TRBD2 (5 bases). Germline CDR1 is SGHTA and CDR2 is FQGTGA. With 2 bases removed from V and 0 bases from J, the gap between germline ends came to 6 bases. CDR3 length: 14 amino acids. The DNA of the CDR3 is TGTGCCAGCAGCTTACGAGGGAGCACAGATACGCAGTATTTT. The encoded protein is CASSLRGSTDTQYF. The full variable domain, completed using reference TRBV7-3 and TRBJ2-3, is GAGVSQTPSNKVTEKGKYVELRCDPISGHTALYWYRQSLGQGPEFLIYFQGTGAADDSGLPNDRFFAVRPEGSVSTLKIQRTERGDSAVYLCASSLRGSTDTQYFGPGTRLTVL.

The chain joins TRBV20-1 to TRBJ2-1; perhaps TRBD2 as D (5 bases). Trimming removed 0 bases at V and 5 bases at J, with 26 bases between. This CDR3 is 19 amino acids long. Germline values: CDR1 DFQATT, CDR2 SNEGSKA (reference sequence). CDR3 sequence (DNA): TGCAGTGCTAGAGATCTCGGTGGGGTAGCGCGATTTGTAAACAATGAGCAGTTCTTC. The encoded protein is CSARDLGGVARFVNNEQFF.

The chain links TRBV20-1 to TRBJ1-2; D is unresolved. The CDR3 runs to 15 residues. CDR1 is DFQATT and CDR2 is SNEGSKA in the germline V gene (reference sequence). V shed 4 bases and J shed 0 bases, with 15 bases lying between them. Here the CDR3 reads CSAIAARQTNYGYTF. For the CDR3, the DNA is TGCAGTGCTATCGCAGCCCGACAAACTAACTATGGCTACACCTTC.

Comments on this clonotype: The junction departs from germline at one end; a sequencing error may be responsible. This sequence joins TRBV6-1 and TRBJ2-7, with unresolved D. The length of the CDR3 is 14 residues. Germline V CDR1 and CDR2: MNHNS, SASEGT. In nucleotides, the CDR3 is TGTGCCACTTCCAGGACGGACGAGAACTACGAGCAGTACTTT. It specifies CATSRTDENYEQYF.

The chain combines TRBV6-5 with TRBJ2-7; no clear D. V lost 0 bases, J lost 0 bases, and 15 bases lay in between. Germline V gives CDR1 MNHEY, CDR2 SVGAGI. The CDR3 sequence is 17 residues long. The CDR3 nucleotides are TGTGCCAGCAGTTACTCGGGTACTGAGACAAGCTCCTACGAGCAGTACTTC. It encodes CASSYSGTETSSYEQYF.

This clonotype was picked up a small number of times. The chain employs TRBV20-1 and TRBJ2-3; D gene ambiguous. Germline V lookup: CDR1 DFQATT, CDR2 SNEGSKA (reference sequence). The CDR3 covers 14 residues. Trimming stripped 7 bases from V and 0 bases from J, with 14 bases between. As DNA, the CDR3 is TGCAGTGGCTCAGGAATACGGAGCACAGATACGCAGTATTTT. It specifies CSGSGIRSTDTQYF.

The J gene is TRBJ2-1, the V gene TRBV9, with TRBD2 as a possible D gene (6 bases). V shed 4 bases and J shed 5 bases, with 13 bases lying between them. Germline V gene lookup returns CDR1 SGDLS and CDR2 YYNGEE. This CDR3 has 14 residues. Written as DNA, the CDR3 is TGTGCCAGCAGCCCCCGGTGGGGGGACAATGAGCAGTTCTTC. Protein: CASSPRWGDNEQFF.